The 20 T cell receptor beta chains below come from one sample, sequenced in a study of CXCR3-negative and CXCR3-positive naive CD8 T cells. Their specific antigens are unknown. Study observations and caveats: CXCR3-expressing naive cells carried TRB CDR3s more hydrophobic than those of CXCR3-negative naive cells.

The authors made the TRB cDNA libraries by 5' RACE using UMI labels. From the 5' RACE reads, TCRdb lists one entry per CDR3 protein and no DNA. This sample carries under 150,000 distinct CDR3 sequences, with approximately 0.54% going to the ten biggest clones. Sequenced material: naive CXCR3+ CD8+ T cells from blood. Specified subset: CD45RO-CCR7+CD27+CD95- naive CD8+ T cells expressing CXCR3 (TNR3+). The receptors stem from a human donor in good health. Some clones in this sample may be carry-over from other donors' samples.

The chain carries TRBV9 and TRBJ2-1; checking the TCRdb D call of TRBD2 is not possible without DNA. This CDR3 has 15 residues. Germline assignment: CDR1 SGDLS and CDR2 YYNGEE. CDR3 protein: CASSVGLNSYNEQFF.

The chain carries TRBV6-4 and TRBJ2-3; TCRdb outputs TRBD1, but without DNA this stays unchecked. The CDR3 covers 14 residues. Germline CDR1 is MRHNA and CDR2 is SNTAGT. The CDR3 reads CASSDGAGEDTQYF.

The rearrangement links TRBV29-1 to TRBJ2-1; TCRdb's D call, TRBD2, is unchecked because there is no DNA. The germline CDR1 and CDR2 sequences are SQVTM and ANQGSEA. This CDR3 comprises 14 residues. The CDR3 loop is CSVESGLSAFEQFF.

The chain links TRBV3-1 to TRBJ2-3; the TRBD1 assignment by TCRdb is unverifiable without DNA. The CDR3 runs 15 residues. Germline V gene sequence: CDR1 LGHDT, CDR2 YNNKEL (reference sequence). The CDR3 sequence is CASSQGGAESYTQYF.

The gene calls are TRBV12-5 and TRBJ1-1; TCRdb proposes TRBD1, but this gene call is untestable without DNA. The CDR3 sequence is 14 residues long. Germline V lookup: CDR1 LGHNT, CDR2 FRNRAP. This CDR3 reads CASGLAGGRTEAFF.

V usage is TRBV12-3 or TRBV12-4 and J usage is TRBJ2-1. The CDR3 totals 12 residues. CDR3 sequence: CASSLGLNEQFF.

V gene TRBV29-1 combines with J gene TRBJ2-2; lacking DNA, the TRBD1 call made by TCRdb goes unchecked. The CDR3 length is 15 residues. The V gene's germline CDR1 is SQVTM and CDR2 ANQGSEA. This CDR3 reads CSVVLRAAGAGELFF.

V is TRBV27 and J is TRBJ1-2; as DNA is missing, the TRBD1 call by TCRdb cannot be tested. This CDR3 comprises 14 residues. Germline V gives CDR1 MNHEY, CDR2 SMNVEV (reference sequence). The CDR3 spells CASSPYPQGPGYTF.

This chain connects TRBV7-9 to TRBJ2-5; TCRdb lists TRBD2, though no DNA is available to test this call. Looked up from germline, CDR1 is SEHNR and CDR2 is FQNEAQ (reference sequence). This CDR3 spans 15 amino acids. CDR3 amino acids: CASSSPGTIQETQYF.

Here the CDR3 reads CASSLVGETGELFF. The chain combines TRBV5-1 with TRBJ2-2. Germline CDR1 and CDR2: SGHRS and YFSETQ. The CDR3 has 14 residues.

The chain joins TRBV27 to TRBJ2-7; without DNA, the TCRdb call of TRBD2 cannot be checked. The CDR3 has 12 amino acids. The V gene's germline CDR1 is MNHEY and CDR2 SMNVEV (reference sequence). The CDR3 sequence: CASSLLAGEQYF.

The chain employs TRBV11-1 and TRBJ2-1. This CDR3 spans 11 amino acids. CDR1 is SGHAT, CDR2 FQDESV, per germline (reference sequence). CDR3 protein: CASSARNEQFF.

The chain joins TRBV7-9 to TRBJ1-1; TCRdb reports TRBD1, a call that lacks DNA to check it against. CDR1 and CDR2 from the germline V gene are SEHNR and FQNEAQ (reference sequence). The CDR3 totals 16 residues. CDR3 residues: CASSSTGNLRWTEAFF.

This chain joins TRBV7-6 and TRBJ2-1. Germline assignment: CDR1 SGHVS and CDR2 FNYEAQ. This CDR3 region has 11 residues. This chain's CDR3 is CASSLGFEQFF.

J is TRBJ1-6 and V is TRBV6-5; TCRdb's D call of TRBD1 is untestable without DNA. In germline, CDR1 is MNHEY, CDR2 SVGAGI. CDR3 length: 15 residues. The CDR3 protein is CASSYSARAGSPLHF.

This chain uses TRBV6-6 with TRBJ2-7; TCRdb's assignment of TRBD1 cannot be checked, as there is no DNA. Germline values: CDR1 MNHNY, CDR2 SVGAGI (reference sequence). The CDR3 totals 14 residues. The CDR3 sequence: CASSPLRDTYEQYF.

V usage is TRBV14 and J usage is TRBJ2-7; TCRdb's D call of TRBD2 is untestable without DNA. The CDR3 runs 14 residues. Germline V gene lookup returns CDR1 SGHDN and CDR2 FVKESK. The CDR3 spells CASSQGDYTYEQYF.

V is TRBV11-3 and J is TRBJ2-7; TCRdb indicates TRBD1, and absent DNA this call remains unverified. This CDR3 comprises 15 residues. Germline-derived CDR1 and CDR2 are SGHNT and YENEEA. CDR3 residues: CASSLRTGEDYEQYF. Full variable domain (remainder filled in from reference TRBV11-3 and TRBJ2-7): EAGVVQSPRYKIIEKKQPVAFWCNPISGHNTLYWYLQNLGQGPELLIRYENEEAVDDSQLPKDRFSAERLKGVDSTLKIQPAELGDSAVYLCASSLRTGEDYEQYFGPGTRLTVT.

The V call is TRBV10-3, the J call TRBJ2-3; TCRdb selects TRBD1, and the lack of DNA leaves this call unchecked. Germline V gene sequence: CDR1 ENHRY, CDR2 SYGVKD. There are 12 residues in the CDR3. This CDR3 reads CAIRREGGTQYF.

The gene calls are TRBV29-1 and TRBJ2-7; the TRBD2 assignment by TCRdb is unverifiable without DNA. This CDR3 spans 13 amino acids. Germline CDR1 reads SQVTM; CDR2 reads ANQGSEA. The chain's CDR3 is CSVVVAGVYEQYF.